This T cell receptor beta chain comes out of a study of T cells expressing NK-cell markers. Per the germline V gene, CDR1 is SQVTM and CDR2 is ANQGSEA. The CDR3 covers 12 residues. TCRdb reprocessed the 5' RACE reads and stores each CDR3 protein as one record, lacking DNA. The sample is made up of approximately 440,000 distinct CDR3 sequences, and the top ten hold roughly 1.4% of it. The chain has TRBV29-1 and TRBJ2-3. The receptor's source is a woman in her fifties or sixties in good health. Sequenced input: blood T cells: a sorted CD56 or NKG2C T cell subset, CD4+ or CD8+ T cells, or bulk PBMC T cells (not recorded which). The CDR3 spells CSVEFGTDTQYF.